The rows below give T cell receptor beta chains drawn from one sample of a study of Ad26.COV2.S vaccination and SARS-CoV-2 variants. Profiling relied on immunoSEQ multiplex PCR, and the TCRdb table lists in-frame clones only, not all of them. In the table there are 360,000 or so clones, about nine tenths of which are singletons. This specimen consisted of peripheral blood, obtained in a trial of Ad26.COV2.S vaccine versus placebo. The receptors stem from a person aged 18-65 years who received the Ad26.COV2.S COVID-19 vaccine or a placebo. The CDR3 runs from the conserved cysteine through the conserved F or W. D genes are given only for firm matches. The size entry is marked missing in some rows and otherwise reads once, few, many or a size class.

TRBJ2-1 | - | - | TRBV11-3 | TGTGCCAGCAGCTTAGAGGGGGGGGCAGGGTTGTGGAATGAGCAGTTCTTC | CASSLEGGAGLWNEQFF
TRBJ1-6 | TRBD1 | few | TRBV7-2 | TGTGCCAGCAGCTGGGACAGGCTGAATTCACCCCTCCACTTT | CASSWDRLNSPLHF
TRBJ1-2 | TRBD1 | - | TRBV27 | TGTGCCAGCAGTTATGCAGGGGGCGACTATGGCTACACCTTC | CASSYAGGDYGYTF
TRBJ1-5 | TRBD1 | - | TRBV5-6 | TGTGCCAGCAGCCCGGACAGGGGGATGCCCCAGCATTTT | CASSPDRGMPQHF
TRBJ2-7 | - | - | TRBV5-1 | TGCGCCAGCAGCTTAGTAGACGAGCAGTACTTC | CASSLVDEQYF
TRBJ1-2 | TRBD1 | - | TRBV6-6 | TGTGCCAGCAGTTTCAGGGGGCGCGGCTATGGCTACACCTTC | CASSFRGRGYGYTF
TRBJ1-5 | - | - | TRBV11-2 | TGTGCCAGCAGCATAGACAGTGGGGGATATCAGCCCCAGCATTTT | CASSIDSGGYQPQHF
TRBJ2-7 | TRBD1 | - | TRBV2 | TGTGCCAGCAGGATAGTTGACAGGGTCTACGAGCAGTACTTC | CASRIVDRVYEQYF
TRBJ2-1 | TRBD1 | - | TRBV7-9 | TGTGCCAGCAGCTTTCCGGGACAGGGATCCCGGGAGCAGTTCTTC | CASSFPGQGSREQFF
TRBJ2-3 | - | - | TRBV6-5 | TGTGCCAGCAGTTTCTCCCCCACGGGGGTTTCAGATACGCAGTATTTT | CASSFSPTGVSDTQYF
TRBJ2-3 | - | - | TRBV20-1 | TGCAGTGCTAGGATGGGCGGTACGCAGTATTTT | CSARMGGTQYF
TRBJ2-1 | - | - | TRBV9 | TGTGCCAGCAGCGTATCCCCCAACAATGAGCAGTTCTTC | CASSVSPNNEQFF
TRBJ2-7 | - | - | TRBV7-3 | TGTGCCAGCAGCCCCGGGGCTAGCGAGTTATACGAGCAGTACTTC | CASSPGASELYEQYF
TRBJ1-5 | - | - | TRBV6-1 | TGTGCCAGCAGTGAAAAAAGAGCCCAGCATTTT | CASSEKRAQHF
TRBJ1-4 | TRBD1 | - | TRBV30 | TGTGCCTACCAGACAGGGCCTAATGAAAAACTGTTTTTT | CAYQTGPNEKLFF
TRBJ2-2 | - | - | TRBV19 | TGTGCCAGTAGTACCCGCGGGGACTACACCGGGGAGCTGTTTTTT | CASSTRGDYTGELFF
TRBJ1-6 | - | - | TRBV3-1/TRBV3-2 | TGTGCCAGCAGCCAAGATGATTCACCCCTCCACTTT | CASSQDDSPLHF
TRBJ1-5 | TRBD1 | - | TRBV5-1 | TGCGCCAGCAGCTCCCTCGGTACAGGGGTCAATCAGCCCCAGCATTTT | CASSSLGTGVNQPQHF